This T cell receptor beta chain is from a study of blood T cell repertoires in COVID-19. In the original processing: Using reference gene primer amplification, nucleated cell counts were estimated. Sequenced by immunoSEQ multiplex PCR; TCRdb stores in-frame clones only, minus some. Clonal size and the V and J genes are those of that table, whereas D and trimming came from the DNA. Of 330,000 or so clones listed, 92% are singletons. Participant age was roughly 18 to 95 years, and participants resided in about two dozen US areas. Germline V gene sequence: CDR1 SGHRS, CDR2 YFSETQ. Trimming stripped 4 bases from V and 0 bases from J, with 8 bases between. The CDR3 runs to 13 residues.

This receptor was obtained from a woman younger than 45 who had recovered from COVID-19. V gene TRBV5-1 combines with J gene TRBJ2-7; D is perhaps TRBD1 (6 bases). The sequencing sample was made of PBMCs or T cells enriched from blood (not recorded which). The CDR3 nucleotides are TGCGCCAGCAGCGGGACACCCTCCTACGAGCAGTACTTC. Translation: CASSGTPSYEQYF.